Listed below are T cell receptor beta chains from one sample, sequenced in a study of blood T cell repertoires in COVID-19. The assay was immunoSEQ multiplex PCR, and TCRdb's table has in-frame clones only and misses some. The data show approximately 220,000 clones, about 85% seen once. Sequencing was performed on peripheral blood. All receptors derive from a man aged 35 to 55 with acute or convalescent COVID-19. Both conserved end residues are part of each CDR3. The D gene is left open where the match is weak. Clone size is given for some rows only: seen once, a few or many times, or a class if the clone is expanded.

D gene | clone size | J gene | V gene | CDR3 protein | CDR3 DNA
- | - | TRBJ1-2 | TRBV27 | CATGVAEGYGYTF | TGTGCCACCGGGGTGGCGGAGGGGTATGGCTACACCTTC
TRBD1 | - | TRBJ1-5 | TRBV2 | CASRDRAVTPNQPQHF | TGTGCCAGCAGGGACAGGGCCGTAACCCCCAATCAGCCCCAGCATTTT
TRBD2 | - | TRBJ2-1 | TRBV6-2/TRBV6-3 | CASSYDLAGGSSYNEQFF | TGTGCCAGCAGTTACGATCTAGCGGGAGGAAGCTCCTACAATGAGCAGTTCTTC
TRBD1 | - | TRBJ1-2 | TRBV2 | CASSENRAGGYGYTF | TGTGCCAGCAGTGAAAACCGCGCAGGGGGCTATGGCTACACCTTC
- | once | TRBJ2-7 | TRBV9 | CASSVGGDTSYEQYF | TGTGCCAGCAGCGTAGGGGGCGACACAAGCTACGAGCAGTACTTC
- | - | TRBJ2-7 | TRBV25-1 | CASQRRGSYEQYF | TGTGCCAGCCAACGCAGGGGCTCCTACGAGCAGTACTTC
TRBD1 | - | TRBJ2-3 | TRBV25-1 | CASSSYWRRTGADTQYF | TGTGCCAGCAGTTCCTACTGGCGGAGGACAGGGGCGGATACGCAGTATTTT
TRBD1 | - | TRBJ1-2 | TRBV2 | CASGQVPANYGYTF | TGTGCCAGCGGACAGGTGCCTGCTAACTATGGCTACACCTTC
- | - | TRBJ2-1 | TRBV27 | CASSLRGGGTNEQFF | TGTGCCAGCAGCCTCCGAGGTGGCGGGACCAATGAGCAGTTCTTC
- | - | TRBJ2-3 | TRBV13 | CASSLPRKGDTDTQYF | TGTGCCAGCAGCTTACCCCGAAAGGGAGACACAGATACGCAGTATTTT
TRBD2 | - | TRBJ2-3 | TRBV5-1 | CASSLLRGGDTQYF | TGCGCCAGCAGCTTACTCCGGGGGGGAGATACGCAGTATTTT
TRBD1 | - | TRBJ1-2 | TRBV6-4 | CASRDPRQGAPNYGYTF | TGTGCCAGCAGAGATCCACGACAGGGGGCCCCTAACTATGGCTACACCTTC
TRBD1 | once | TRBJ1-5 | TRBV2 | CASSDAGGQPQHF | TGTGCCAGCAGTGATGCAGGGGGGCAGCCCCAGCATTTT
- | - | TRBJ2-1 | TRBV24-1 | CATERAGGGSYNEQFF | TGTGCCACCGAGCGGGCAGGCGGTGGCTCCTACAATGAGCAGTTCTTC